The clone carrying this TCR beta chain was detected only a few times. Antigen specificity is unknown. Attachment of unique molecular identifiers to individual cDNA molecules was performed. From the 5' RACE reads, TCRdb called clonotypes with MiXCR, one entry per CDR3 protein. Among about 80,000 distinct CDR3 sequences listed, around 5% were seen once. The CDR3 is 14 amino acids. From germline, CDR1 is SGHDT and CDR2 YYEEEE. V was pared by 0 bases and J by 2 bases, with 8 bases between. This record comes from a study of early T cells in non-severe SARS-CoV-2 infection. Study background: Bulk RNA isolated from unsorted whole blood underwent sequencing; chains were not paired.

Study-level points and caveats: VDJdb matching, biased toward anti-spike CD8 responses, missed private and CD4 specificities.

The sequencing here drew on whole blood, taken at baseline. The clonotype originates from an adult who was a healthcare worker with PCR-confirmed SARS-CoV-2 infection or an uninfected control (not recorded which). The chain joins TRBV5-6 to TRBJ2-5, with D uncertain. For the CDR3, the DNA is TGTGCCAGCAGCTTGGCGGAGCAGCAAGAGACCCAGTACTTC. This sequence encodes CASSLAEQQETQYF.